Presented here are 15 T cell receptor beta chains from one specimen sequenced in a study of blood T cell repertoires in COVID-19. Here immunoSEQ multiplex PCR was the method, and the copy in TCRdb shows in-frame clones only, minus some. Among about 250,000 clones listed, 80% to 90% were seen once. Sequenced: peripheral blood. These receptors originate from a woman in her 70s with acute or convalescent COVID-19.

The genes are TRBV28 and TRBJ1-6; no clear D gene. The CDR3 is 14 residues long. V lost 8 bases and J lost 10, with 18 bases in between. The germline V gene has CDR1 MDHEN and CDR2 SYDVKM. CDR3 bases: TGTGCCAGCTTTACCGAACCCCGCGGCTCACCCCTCCACTTT. Encoded protein: CASFTEPRGSPLHF. Based on the CDR3 plus reference TRBV28 and TRBJ1-6, the full variable domain is DVKVTQSSRYLVKRTGEKVFLECVQDMDHENMFWYRQDPGLGLRLIYFSYDVKMKEKGDIPEGYSVSREKKERFSLILESASTNQTSMYLCASFTEPRGSPLHFGNGTRLTVT.

The chain employs TRBV18 and TRBJ1-1, with a tentative D call TRBD1 (6 bases). The V and J ends lost 2 bases and 5 bases respectively, with 12 bases between them. The CDR3 contains 14 residues. Germline-derived CDR1 and CDR2 are KGHSH and LQKENI. CDR3 DNA sequence: TGTGCCAGCTCACCAGGGGGCGTTGGGACTGAAGCTTTCTTT. Translated, it gives CASSPGGVGTEAFF.

The chain is built from TRBV7-2 and TRBJ2-5; D possibly corresponds to TRBD2 (5 bases). The V end lost 2 bases, the J end lost 1 base, and 11 bases lay between the germline ends. CDR3 length: 15 amino acids. Germline V gene data show CDR1 as SGHTA and CDR2 as FQGNSA. For the CDR3, the DNA is TGTGCCAGCAGCTTAACGGGGATCTCCCAAGAGACCCAGTACTTC. Its translation is CASSLTGISQETQYF. Drawing the rest from reference TRBV7-2 and TRBJ2-5, the complete variable domain is GAGVSQSPSNKVTEKGKDVELRCDPISGHTALYWYRQSLGQGLEFLIYFQGNSAPDKSGLPSDRFSAERTGGSVSTLTIQRTQQEDSAVYLCASSLTGISQETQYFGPGTRLLVL.

The chain uses TRBV5-1 and TRBJ2-7; TRBD1 matches 10 bases. The CDR3 sequence is 15 residues long. CDR1 and CDR2 from the germline V gene are SGHRS and YFSETQ. The V segment lost 4 bases and the J segment 3 bases; nucleotides outside the gene matches: 7. In nucleotides, the CDR3 is TGCGCCAGCAGCGTGACAGGGGGCTATCGCTACGAGCAGTACTTC. It yields the protein CASSVTGGYRYEQYF.

The rearrangement links TRBV10-3 to TRBJ1-1; 7 bases align to TRBD1. The CDR3 runs to 13 residues. V shed 10 bases and J 4 bases; nucleotides not matched to a gene: 9. Germline values: CDR1 ENHRY, CDR2 SYGVKD. CDR3 nucleotide sequence: TGTGCCACTAAAGACAGGGAGCTCACTGAAGCTTTCTTT. Amino acids: CATKDRELTEAFF.

The rearrangement uses TRBV24-1 and TRBJ1-5, with a weak D call TRBD1 (6 bases). V was shortened by 3 bases and J by 9 bases, with 8 bases between the two germline ends. Germline V gene sequence: CDR1 KGHDR, CDR2 SFDVKD. The CDR3 runs 12 residues. The CDR3 DNA reads TGTGCCACCAGTGATGGGACATTGCCCCAGCATTTT. Protein: CATSDGTLPQHF.

V usage is TRBV5-4 and J usage is TRBJ2-7, with D unclear. With 2 bases removed from V and 3 bases from J, the gap between germline ends came to 6 bases. The CDR3 runs to 12 residues. Germline loops: CDR1 SGHNT, CDR2 YYREEE (reference sequence). The CDR3, as DNA: TGTGCCAGCAGCTTCCACTTCTACGAGCAGTACTTC. Encoded protein: CASSFHFYEQYF.

This chain links TRBV10-1 with TRBJ2-1; the match to TRBD2 covers 11 bases. The CDR3 is 16 residues long. From germline, CDR1 is WNHNN and CDR2 SYGVQD (reference sequence). V was pared by 4 bases and J by 8 bases, with 10 bases of the junction left unmatched. The CDR3 is CASSGVVSGGAYEQFF. CDR3 coding DNA: TGCGCCAGCAGTGGAGTCGTTAGCGGGGGGGCCTATGAGCAGTTCTTC.

The table lists this clone with a count of one. The genes are TRBV7-8 and TRBJ2-7, with 7 bases aligning to TRBD1. This CDR3 has 14 amino acids. Germline V gene data show CDR1 as SGHVS and CDR2 as FQNEAQ. Trimming took 4 bases from V and 4 from J; bases not matched to a gene: 7. Here the CDR3 reads CASSSGQVGYEQYF. DNA for the CDR3: TGTGCCAGCAGCTCCGGACAGGTTGGGTACGAGCAGTACTTC.

The chain has TRBV18 and TRBJ1-1; 9 bases match TRBD1. CDR3 length: 19 residues. Trimming removed 4 bases from V and 4 bases from J; junction bases left unmatched: 19. Germline V gives CDR1 KGHSH, CDR2 LQKENI. CDR3 in amino acids: CASSQSPLRPGQGGTEAFF. Here the CDR3 DNA reads TGTGCCAGCTCACAATCGCCCCTTCGGCCGGGACAGGGAGGCACTGAAGCTTTCTTT.

The rearrangement joins TRBV27 to TRBJ1-2, with 8 bases fitting TRBD1. Germline V gene data show CDR1 as MNHEY and CDR2 as SMNVEV (reference sequence). Trimming removed 4 bases from V and 0 bases from J; junction bases left unmatched: 13. The CDR3 has 18 amino acids. CDR3 residues: CASSYRRDRQSPNYGYTF. The CDR3, as DNA: TGTGCCAGCAGTTATCGCCGGGACAGGCAAAGCCCTAACTATGGCTACACCTTC.

The J gene is TRBJ1-1, the V gene TRBV19; D remains ambiguous. The ends were cut back, 4 bases at V and 1 base at J, with 10 bases in the middle. CDR1 LNHDA and CDR2 SQIVND come from the germline V gene (reference sequence). The CDR3 has 14 residues. CDR3 protein: CASSTSSRNTEAFF. As DNA, the CDR3 is TGTGCCAGTAGTACCTCCTCTAGGAACACTGAAGCTTTCTTT. Full variable domain (missing parts from reference TRBV19 and TRBJ1-1): DGGITQSPKYLFRKEGQNVTLSCEQNLNHDAMYWYRQDPGQGLRLIYYSQIVNDFQKGDIAEGYSVSREKKESFPLTVTSAQKNPTAFYLCASSTSSRNTEAFFGQGTRLTVV.

On this clone itself: Within the sample, other DNA sequences also encode this same CDR3. The chain has TRBV7-9 and TRBJ1-1; no clear D. The V end lost 5 bases, the J end lost 0 bases, and 7 bases lay between the germline ends. The CDR3 runs to 13 residues. From germline, CDR1 is SEHNR and CDR2 FQNEAQ (reference sequence). CDR3 sequence: CASSRDLNTEAFF. The CDR3 DNA reads as TGTGCCAGCAGCCGGGATTTGAACACTGAAGCTTTCTTT.

The table lists this clone with a count of one. This chain connects TRBV29-1 to TRBJ1-1; 11 bases map to TRBD1. The length of the CDR3 is 14 residues. The V and J ends lost 7 bases and 7 bases, in that order; junction bases with no gene match: 11. Germline V gene sequence: CDR1 SQVTM, CDR2 ANQGSEA. Written as DNA, the CDR3 is TGCAGCGCCGGCTATTGGACAGGGGGCTTTGAAGCTTTCTTT. Protein: CSAGYWTGGFEAFF.

The rearrangement links TRBV19 to TRBJ1-2; TRBD1 agrees at 8 bases. There are 14 residues in the CDR3. J lost 3 bases, V lost 6 bases, and 6 bases had no gene match. Per germline, CDR1 LNHDA and CDR2 SQIVND (reference sequence). The CDR3 protein is CASSPRDRYYGYTF. DNA of the CDR3: TGTGCCAGTAGCCCCCGGGACAGGTACTATGGCTACACCTTC.